The T cell receptor beta chain under discussion was sequenced for a study of blood T cell repertoires in COVID-19 (dated by TCRdb to about 2020). Background on the whole study: Samples from collaborators originated in the United States, Italy and Spain and spanned both the acute and convalescent phases of COVID-19. The prospective study material was composed of cDNA or gDNA derived from T cells, B-cell-depleted T cells, or PBMCs. The dataset comprised deeply sampled blood TCRbeta repertoires from subjects exposed to, actively infected with, or recovered from COVID-19. The repertoires were released in a freely available public database intended as a resource for research on the immune response to SARS-CoV-2. Samples were obtained from the ongoing ImmuneRACE study (first 160 participants) and from over a thousand subjects provided by 6 global collaborators. The sample metadata nearly always contained a de-identified subject ID, COVID-19 status, age in years and sex. Where available, HLA class I and class II types were taken from metadata supplied by the sample provider and were not determined by assay-based typing.

From its cysteine to its phenylalanine, the CDR3 spans 11 amino acids. Left in the record is the CDR3 DNA by itself, 33 bases read in frame from the first base. The CDR1 and CDR2 encoded by the germline V gene are SGHDT and YYEEEE. V drops 3 bases and J drops 10 bases, leaving 10 bases in between. What the authors observed across the whole study: The quantity of clinical and demographic metadata differed by source and by participant and was supplied without curation.

Each collaborating institution followed its own protocols to collect whole blood in K2EDTA tubes. For TCRbeta analysis, collaborators shipped samples in one of three forms: frozen whole blood, isolated PBMCs, or DNA extracted from either of those sample types. TCRbeta CDR3 regions were amplified from genomic DNA by means of the immunoSEQ Assay, a bias-controlled multiplex PCR. The authors processed their data as follows. Nucleated cell counts per sample were estimated from amplification of reference gene primers within the assay. To quantify the absolute abundance of each unique TCRbeta CDR3 rearrangement, sequence reads were collapsed and filtered. For each sample, productive Simpson clonality was calculated as the square root of Simpson's diversity index over productive rearrangements. As stored in TCRdb, this immuneACCESS dataset retains in-frame rearrangements with V and J assigned. A fraction of the clones does not appear; measured against another copy, unresolved V genes explain less than half of the discrepancy, and the remainder lacks a known reason. D and trimming were read from the DNA, whereas the V and J calls and clone size are those reported in that table. The table for this sample lists around 100,000 clones; roughly 80% of them were counted only once. The top ten constitute 9.5% to 13% of the sample.

A word on this clone: Its antigen is not yet known. Per-base quality was not reported, and no clone a single base away is much larger than it.

This receptor chain uses TRBV5-6 and TRBJ1-1; the D gene is possibly TRBD1, with 6 bases matching. The sequenced sample consisted of peripheral blood. The sequence derives from a woman between 65 and 79 years old with acute or convalescent COVID-19. The base sequence is TGTGCCAGCAGCTCACAGGGTAGAGCTTTCTTT. Its coded protein is CASSSQGRAFF. Extended through the reference TRBV5-6 and TRBJ1-1 proteins, this CDR3 yields the full variable domain: DAGVTQSPTHLIKTRGQQVTLRCSPKSGHDTVSWYQQALGQGPQFIFQYYEEEERQRGNFPDRFSGHQFPNYSSELNVNALLLGDSALYLCASSSQGRAFFGQGTRLTVV.